These T cell receptor beta chains were read from a single sample in a study of HIV-infected patients and healthy controls. TCRdb reprocessed the 5' RACE reads with MiXCR, giving one entry per CDR3 protein. The sample yields 70,000 or so distinct CDR3 sequences, around 16% seen once. Specimen: CD4+ T cells from blood. All receptors come from a human donor in good health. The CDR3 runs from the conserved cysteine through the conserved F or W. Each record gives: V gene, D gene, clone size, J gene, CDR3 DNA, CDR3 protein. A D gene is named only where the DNA matches it firmly. A clone size is listed for some rows: how often the clone was seen (once, few, many), or a class if it is expanded.

>TRBV28|TRBD1|many|TRBJ2-5
TGTGCCAGCAGTCCAACAGGGGAGAGGCCCCAAGAGACCCAGTACTTC
CASSPTGERPQETQYF
>TRBV5-1|-|many|TRBJ2-3
TGCGCCAGCAGCTTGGCCGCTAGCGAAGATACGCAGTATTTT
CASSLAASEDTQYF
>TRBV2|-|few|TRBJ2-6
TGTGCCAGCAGTGAAATCCGCAGGGGAGCTGGGGCCAACGTCCTGACTTTC
CASSEIRRGAGANVLTF
>TRBV20-1|TRBD1|many|TRBJ2-4
TGCAGTGCTAGAGATACAGGGGGTAGAGCCAAAAACATTCAGTACTTC
CSARDTGGRAKNIQYF
>TRBV18|-|few|TRBJ1-2
TGTGCCAGCTCACCAAGTAGACAGCTAAACTATGGCTACACCTTC
CASSPSRQLNYGYTF
>TRBV7-2|-|many|TRBJ2-5
TGTGCCAGCAGCTTGGGGAGGGGGGAGACCCAGTACTTC
CASSLGRGETQYF
>TRBV19|TRBD1|many|TRBJ1-5
TGTGCCAGTAGCCTAGGACAGGGGGGCACTCAGCCCCAGCATTTT
CASSLGQGGTQPQHF
>TRBV7-2|-|many|TRBJ2-1
TGTGCCAGCAGCTTAGTCTCTGCCCCAAGCTCCTACAATGAGCAGTTCTTC
CASSLVSAPSSYNEQFF
>TRBV30|TRBD2|few|TRBJ2-7
TGTGCCTGGAGTAGCGGGAGGGCTTACGAGCAGTACTTC
CAWSSGRAYEQYF
>TRBV6-2/TRBV6-3|TRBD1|few|TRBJ1-4
TGTGCCAGCGGACAGGGATTTGAAAAACTGTTTTTT
CASGQGFEKLFF
>TRBV7-2|-|few|TRBJ2-3
TGTGCCAGCAGCTTAAGCAGGAGCACAGATACGCAGTATTTT
CASSLSRSTDTQYF
>TRBV4-2|TRBD1|once|TRBJ2-7
TGTGCCAGCAGTCCCGGGACAGGGCCATCCTACGAGCAGTACTTC
CASSPGTGPSYEQYF
>TRBV6-6|-|many|TRBJ2-3
TGTGCCAGCAGTTGGGATAAAGCGGCAAGCACAGATACGCAGTATTTT
CASSWDKAASTDTQYF
>TRBV5-4|-|-|TRBJ2-5
TGTGCCAGCAGCTTGGACGGCCGAGGGCTTGCTAAGACCCAGTACTTC
CASSLDGRGLAKTQYF
>TRBV20-1|-|many|TRBJ2-1
TGCAGTGCTTCCACAAGGTTTGTGAGCAATGAGCAGTTCTTC
CSASTRFVSNEQFF
>TRBV19|TRBD2|-|TRBJ2-1
TGTGCCAGTAGTATAGATCCCCCTAGCGGGAGATCCTACAATGAGCAGTTCTTC
CASSIDPPSGRSYNEQFF
>TRBV20-1|-|few|TRBJ1-2
TGCAGTGCTGAAACCCCGAATCTGGGAGGCTACACCTTC
CSAETPNLGGYTF
>TRBV27|-|few|TRBJ2-1
TGTGCCAGCAGTTCATCAATGCACTTCCCACCTACCTACAATGAGCAGTTCTTC
CASSSSMHFPPTYNEQFF
>TRBV18|-|-|TRBJ1-1
TGTGCCAGCTCACCAGTTATGGCGATGAACACTGAAGCTTTCTTT
CASSPVMAMNTEAFF
>TRBV10-3|TRBD2|-|TRBJ2-7
TGTGCCATCAGTGAGCCCCTAGCGGGACGGGGTGAGCAGTACTTC
CAISEPLAGRGEQYF
>TRBV2|-|-|TRBJ2-3
TGTGCCAGCGGTTGGACAGCTCGTGACACAGATACGCAGTATTTT
CASGWTARDTDTQYF
>TRBV6-1|-|many|TRBJ2-5
TGTGCCAGCAGCCCCAGGTCCCGCCCGGAGACCCAGTACTTC
CASSPRSRPETQYF
>TRBV20-1|-|-|TRBJ2-3
TGCAGTGCTGTACGGACTAAGGTGATAGCGGTCACAGATACGCAGTATTTT
CSAVRTKVIAVTDTQYF
>TRBV12-3/TRBV12-4|-|few|TRBJ2-3
TGTGCCAGCAGTTACCGGGCGGTCACAGATACGCAGTATTTT
CASSYRAVTDTQYF
>TRBV6-1|TRBD1|-|TRBJ1-2
TGTGCCAGCAGTGAATTGGGACAGGCGTTCTATGGCTACACCTTC
CASSELGQAFYGYTF
>TRBV20-1|-|many|TRBJ1-5
TGCAGTGCTAGAGTAACGGGGTTTGACAATCAGCCCCAGCATTTT
CSARVTGFDNQPQHF
>TRBV6-2/TRBV6-3|-|few|TRBJ2-3
TGTGCCAGCAGCCCCTCCCCGGGGGCTACGCAGTATTTT
CASSPSPGATQYF
>TRBV7-9|-|-|TRBJ2-1
TGTGCCAGCAGCTTGGGGGCAGGGGTGAATGAGCAGTTCTTC
CASSLGAGVNEQFF
>TRBV29-1|-|-|TRBJ2-5
TGCAGCGTTGCTACGCGGGCGGAGACCCAGTACTTC
CSVATRAETQYF
>TRBV12-3/TRBV12-4|TRBD2|-|TRBJ2-1
TGTGCCAGCAGTTTGGACAAAACTAGCGGGGCCACCAATGGGCAGTTCTTC
CASSLDKTSGATNGQFF
>TRBV28|-|-|TRBJ2-6
TGTGCCAGCAGTTTACCGTACAGGGAGGCTGGGGCCAACGTCCTGACTTTC
CASSLPYREAGANVLTF
>TRBV19|-|-|TRBJ2-7
TGTGCCAGTAGTATCAGGGGTGGACAAGGGGAGCAGTACTTC
CASSIRGGQGEQYF
>TRBV19|-|-|TRBJ2-7
TGTGCCAGTAGTATCAAGGGTTCCTACGAGCAGTACTTC
CASSIKGSYEQYF
>TRBV3-1|-|many|TRBJ2-7
TGTGCCAGCCAAGATTCGGTTCTCTACGAGCAGTACTTC
CASQDSVLYEQYF
>TRBV20-1|TRBD2|many|TRBJ2-1
TGCAGTGCAACCTTGGCGGGAGGAAGAGGTGAGCAGTTCTTC
CSATLAGGRGEQFF
>TRBV12-3/TRBV12-4|-|few|TRBJ2-3
TGTGCCAGCAGTTGGGGAGGCGGCACAGATACGCAGTATTTT
CASSWGGGTDTQYF
>TRBV4-3|-|many|TRBJ2-1
TGCGCCAGCAGCGGCGGGATGGGTAATGAGCAGTTCTTC
CASSGGMGNEQFF
>TRBV4-3|-|many|TRBJ2-5
TGCGCCAGCAGCCAGGGTGTTTTGGAGACCCAGTACTTC
CASSQGVLETQYF
>TRBV30|-|few|TRBJ1-1
TGTGCCTGGACAGGCATCGGGGGAACTGAAGCTTTCTTT
CAWTGIGGTEAFF
>TRBV29-1|-|few|TRBJ1-2
TGCAGCGTTTCTGGGCCCTATGGCTACACCTTC
CSVSGPYGYTF
>TRBV6-6|TRBD2|-|TRBJ2-7
TGTGCCAGCAGACGGGGACTAGCGGAGCGCTACGAGCAGTACTTC
CASRRGLAERYEQYF